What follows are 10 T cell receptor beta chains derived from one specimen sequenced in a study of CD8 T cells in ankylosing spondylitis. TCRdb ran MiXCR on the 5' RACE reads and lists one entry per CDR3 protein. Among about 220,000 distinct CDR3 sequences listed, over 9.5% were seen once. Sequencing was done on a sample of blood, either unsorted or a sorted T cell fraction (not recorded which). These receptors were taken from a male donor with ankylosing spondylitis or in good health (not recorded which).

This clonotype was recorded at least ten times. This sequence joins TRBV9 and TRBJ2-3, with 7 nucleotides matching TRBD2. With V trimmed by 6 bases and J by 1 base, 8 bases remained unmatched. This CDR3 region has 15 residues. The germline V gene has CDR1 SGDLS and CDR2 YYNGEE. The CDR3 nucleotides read TGTGCCAGCACCGCAGGTCTAGCGGGCACAGATACGCAGTATTTT. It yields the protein CASTAGLAGTDTQYF.

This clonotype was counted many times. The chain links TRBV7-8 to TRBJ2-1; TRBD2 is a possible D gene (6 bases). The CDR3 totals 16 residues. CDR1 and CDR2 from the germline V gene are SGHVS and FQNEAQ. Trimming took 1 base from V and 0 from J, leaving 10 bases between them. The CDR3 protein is CASSLGSSVSYNEQFF. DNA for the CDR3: TGTGCCAGCAGCTTAGGATCTAGCGTCTCCTACAATGAGCAGTTCTTC.

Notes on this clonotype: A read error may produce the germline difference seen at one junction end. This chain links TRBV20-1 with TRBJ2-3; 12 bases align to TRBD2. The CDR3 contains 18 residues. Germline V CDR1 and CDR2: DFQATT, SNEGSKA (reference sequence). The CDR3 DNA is TGCTGTGCTAGAGATCCCTCTATGACTAGCGGGGGAACAGATACGCAGTATTTT. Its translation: CCARDPSMTSGGTDTQYF.

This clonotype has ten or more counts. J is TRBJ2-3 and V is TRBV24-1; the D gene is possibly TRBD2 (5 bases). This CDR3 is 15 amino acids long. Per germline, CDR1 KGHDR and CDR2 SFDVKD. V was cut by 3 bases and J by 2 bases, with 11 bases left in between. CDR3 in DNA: TGTGCCACCAGTGATCAAGGACGGGACACAGATACGCAGTATTTT. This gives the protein CATSDQGRDTDTQYF.

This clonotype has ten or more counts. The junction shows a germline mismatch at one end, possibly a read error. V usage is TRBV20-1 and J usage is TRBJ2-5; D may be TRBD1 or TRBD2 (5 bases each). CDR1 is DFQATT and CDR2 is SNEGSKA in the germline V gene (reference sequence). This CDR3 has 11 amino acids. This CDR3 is CTGTFQETQYF. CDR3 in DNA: TGTACCGGGACCTTTCAAGAGACCCAGTACTTC.

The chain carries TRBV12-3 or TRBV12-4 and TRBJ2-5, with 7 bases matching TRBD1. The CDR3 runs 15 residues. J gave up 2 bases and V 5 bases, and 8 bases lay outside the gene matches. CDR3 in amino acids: CASSPAGTVQETQYF. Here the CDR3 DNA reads TGTGCCAGCAGTCCTGCCGGGACAGTACAAGAGACCCAGTACTTC.

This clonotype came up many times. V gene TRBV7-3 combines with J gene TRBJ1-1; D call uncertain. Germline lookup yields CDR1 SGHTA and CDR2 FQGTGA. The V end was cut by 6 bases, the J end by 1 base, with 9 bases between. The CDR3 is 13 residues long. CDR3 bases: TGTGCCAGCAGTTACGTCTGGAACACTGAAGCTTTCTTT. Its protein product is CASSYVWNTEAFF.

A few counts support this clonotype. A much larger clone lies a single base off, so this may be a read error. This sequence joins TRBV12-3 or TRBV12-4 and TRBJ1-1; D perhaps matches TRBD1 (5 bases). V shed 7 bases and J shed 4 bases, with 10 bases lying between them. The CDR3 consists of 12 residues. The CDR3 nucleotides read TGTGCCAGCACCCCCGGGGGCACTGAAGCTTTCTTT. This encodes CASTPGGTEAFF.

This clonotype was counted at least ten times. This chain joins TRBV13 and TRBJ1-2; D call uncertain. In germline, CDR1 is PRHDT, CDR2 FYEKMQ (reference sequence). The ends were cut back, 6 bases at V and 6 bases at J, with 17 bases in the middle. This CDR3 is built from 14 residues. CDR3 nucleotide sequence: TGTGCCAGCAGTATCCTGGCCGACCATCATGGCTACACCTTC. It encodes CASSILADHHGYTF.

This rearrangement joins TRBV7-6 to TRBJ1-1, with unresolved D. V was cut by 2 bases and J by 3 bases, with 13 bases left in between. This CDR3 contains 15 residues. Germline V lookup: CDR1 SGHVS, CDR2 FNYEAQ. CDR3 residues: CASSLLGKSDTEAFF. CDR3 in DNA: TGTGCCAGCAGCTTATTAGGGAAGAGTGACACTGAAGCTTTCTTT.